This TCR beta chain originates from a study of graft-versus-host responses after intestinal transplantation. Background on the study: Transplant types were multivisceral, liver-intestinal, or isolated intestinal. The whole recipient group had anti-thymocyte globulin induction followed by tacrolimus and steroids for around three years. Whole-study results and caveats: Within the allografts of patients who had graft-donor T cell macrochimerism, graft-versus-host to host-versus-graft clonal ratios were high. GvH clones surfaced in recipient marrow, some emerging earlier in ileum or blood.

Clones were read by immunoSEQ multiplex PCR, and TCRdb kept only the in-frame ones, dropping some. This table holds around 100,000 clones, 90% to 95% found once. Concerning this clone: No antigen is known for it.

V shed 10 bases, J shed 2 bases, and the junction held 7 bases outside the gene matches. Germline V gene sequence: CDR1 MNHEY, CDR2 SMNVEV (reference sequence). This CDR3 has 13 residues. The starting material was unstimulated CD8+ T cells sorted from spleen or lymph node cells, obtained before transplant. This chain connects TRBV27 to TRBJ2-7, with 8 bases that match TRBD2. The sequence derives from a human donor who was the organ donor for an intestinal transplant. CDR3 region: CATRAGLAYEQYF. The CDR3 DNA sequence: TGTGCCACCAGAGCGGGACTAGCCTACGAGCAGTACTTC.